This T cell receptor beta chain was recorded in a study of chemoradiotherapy in HPV16-positive cancers. Produced via immunoSEQ multiplex PCR; TCRdb's table is partial and in-frame only. The data contain 930 or so clones, roughly 84% of them singletons. The receptor was derived from a human donor with HPV-associated anogenital cancer. Source: tumor tissue, taken from a patient who underwent chemoradiotherapy.

CDR3 sequence (DNA): TGTGCCAGCAGCTTGGCCCCAGGGGAGATAGATACGCAGTATTTT. As protein: CASSLAPGEIDTQYF. This chain links TRBV5-4 with TRBJ2-3; tentative D call: TRBD1 (6 bases). The CDR3 totals 15 residues. Trimming stripped 0 bases from V and 5 bases from J, with 13 bases between. Germline CDR1 reads SGHNT; CDR2 reads YYREEE (reference sequence).